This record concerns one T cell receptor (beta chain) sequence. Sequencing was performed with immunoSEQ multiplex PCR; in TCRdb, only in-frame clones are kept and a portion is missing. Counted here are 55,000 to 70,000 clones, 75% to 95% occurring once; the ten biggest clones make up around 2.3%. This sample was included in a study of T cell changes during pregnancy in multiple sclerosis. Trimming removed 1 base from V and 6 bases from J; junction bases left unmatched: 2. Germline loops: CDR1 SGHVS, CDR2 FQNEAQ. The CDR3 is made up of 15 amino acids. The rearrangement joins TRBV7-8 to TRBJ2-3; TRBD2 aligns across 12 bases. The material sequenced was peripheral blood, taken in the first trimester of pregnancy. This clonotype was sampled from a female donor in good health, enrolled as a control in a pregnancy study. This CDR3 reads CASSLGLAGVDTQYF. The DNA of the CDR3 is TGTGCCAGCAGCTTAGGACTAGCGGGGGTGGATACGCAGTATTTT.